This T cell receptor beta chain was sequenced during a study of cytomegalovirus exposure and HLA in healthy donors (dated by TCRdb to about 2017). Turning to the overall study: In an earlier analysis of 550 to 750 of the donors, approximately 260 Gb of sequence data and about 110 million unique TCR beta sequences from about 179 million T cells were reported. An early release that covered several hundred HLA-typed donors contained 250 to 350 gigabases of sequencing data and around 85 million unique TCR sequences. The genetic ancestry cluster associated with self-reported Caucasian donors included about 81% of the roughly 390 genotyped donors. The study was designed to test whether signatures of past pathogen exposure could be identified by cataloging public T cell receptors. The T cell repertoires of some 700 subjects were profiled by immunosequencing and related to cytomegalovirus serostatus. In addition to the first cohort of several hundred subjects, a separate validation cohort of 120 different subjects was used. High-throughput TCR immunosequencing, statistical association of individual TCRs with disease status, and machine learning were combined to predict cytomegalovirus infection status. A later analysis re-examined previously published TCR beta repertoires from about 670 donors and added high-resolution HLA genotyping to investigate patterns of TCR occurrence. The later analysis used no new phenotypic data to find candidate immune exposures, relying instead on TCR beta sequences and their occurrence across donors. To decide whether each TCR beta V gene segment behaved as functional or pseudogenic, an earlier analysis of fewer than 750 of the donors relied on high-throughput TCR beta sequencing. Donor age, sex, ethnicity and CMV serostatus were compiled together with the repertoire data. A later genetic analysis used genome-wide SNP genotypes for about 60% of the roughly 670 donors, treating that subset as a discovery cohort. All discovery cohort repertoires had been generated on a single sequencing platform. HLA typing covered class I and class II loci at four-digit resolution. The number of donors typed differed by locus, with roughly 620-630 for A, B, C, DRB1 and DQB1, more than 500 for DQA1, over 600 for DPA1, and some 440 for DPB1. Roughly 5 DR-DQ haplotypes were handled as single units for association and clustering, since linkage in the cohort was strong. Across about 380 genotyped donors of the cohort, an average of about 200,000 unique TCR beta nucleotide sequences per donor were sequenced, and 15% to 20% of those sequences were non-productive. What the authors observed across the whole study: Broadly in line with IMGT annotations, most TCR beta V segments showed up in productive rearrangements about 90% or about 30% of the time in an earlier analysis of 450 to 600 of the donors. In a later analysis, HLA-associated TCR beta chains were found to be more clonally expanded and to have lower generation probabilities than equally common non-associated chains. Assigning TCR associations to individual alleles was difficult when HLA alleles, especially DR and DQ, strongly co-occurred. The classifier was reported to diagnose cytomegalovirus status with high specificity and sensitivity in both the original and validation cohorts. A total of fewer than 200 TCR beta chains were listed by the study as associated with cytomegalovirus. According to a later analysis, most CMV-associated TCR beta chains appeared to be HLA-restricted, and the HLA associations seemed to be driven largely by CMV exposure. HLA typing was unavailable for some donors at each locus, so association tests used only the typed subset. In a later genetic analysis, fewer N-insertions in productive TCRs were reported among donors in an Asian-associated ancestry cluster than the approximately 710-donor mean. Correlated functional status among segregating V segments might reflect linkage disequilibrium, but an unknown experimental factor could not be ruled out. Most TCR sequences were observed very rarely across donors, whereas some public TCRs were present in many individuals. Because counts were too low, 15 to 20 rarely observed V segments, including chromosome 9 orphons, were excluded from the earlier analysis of some 540 of the donors. It was suggested by the authors that the approach could potentially be generalized to other disease states and immunological phenotypes. A few of the identified cytomegalovirus-associated TCR beta chains were confirmed in vitro to be specific for cytomegalovirus antigens. In a later analysis, TCR association rates were found to vary across HLA loci, with the most associated TCRs seen for DRB1 alleles and the fewest for HLA-C alleles. The presence/absence analyses assumed that sequencing depth was roughly uniform across donors, and that assumption may not be true. V-gene and J-gene trimming of TCR beta chains was associated with a missense DCLRE1C variant in a later genetic analysis, and the association was replicated in an independent cohort. Some IMGT-functional V segments, including TRBV6-2 and TRBV6-3, could not be distinguished by the 87-base-pair reads and were therefore excluded. Immune exposure information for the cohort was limited to CMV serostatus. A further reported finding was that TCR beta sequences accurately predicted the HLA-A and HLA-B alleles for most subjects in the first cohort. A cluster of highly shared sequence variants was judged likely to be a technical artifact of the sequencing pipeline. Specific HLA alleles were associated with 16,951 TCR beta sequences at a false discovery rate of 0.05 in a later analysis. Several of the top co-occurrence clusters appeared to be linked to parvovirus B19, influenza, CMV and Epstein-Barr virus, according to a later analysis. The cohort was sequenced for TCR beta chains only, and without alpha or paired-chain data the features that could be detected were limited.

In total, 630 or so healthy bone marrow donors made up the cohort. At the time of sampling, all cohort members were nominally healthy, though unrecorded immune exposures were likely present. The donor was CMV seronegative and belonged to the group of 352 seronegative cohort members. A peripheral blood sample was collected from each donor, and TCR beta sequencing was performed on peripheral blood mononuclear cells. Genomic DNA was extracted from the blood cell samples with the Qiagen DNeasy Blood Extraction Kit. The method behind the library was the immunoSEQ multiplex PCR assay. For the multiplex PCR, a mixture combining 60 forward primers for TCR Vbeta segments and 13 reverse primers for TCR Jbeta segments was used. Amplification of the CDR3 region of rearranged TCR beta genes was performed with a multiplex PCR assay on genomic DNA. On the Illumina HiSeq System, the amplified TCR beta libraries were sequenced as 87-base-pair reads. In the source study's methods: A later analysis counted 75 million to 100 million unique TCR beta chains across the 550 to 750 repertoires, and roughly 11 million of these chains were shared by at least two donors. Raw reads were error-corrected and collapsed into unique sequences with a nearest-neighbor algorithm that merged closely related sequences to remove PCR and sequencing errors. Alignment of CDR3 sequences to IMGT reference sequences was used to assign V, D and J gene segments. For a sequence to be retained, a match of at least six nucleotides was required to both a V gene segment and a J gene segment. Rearrangements were classified as productive when the CDR3 lacked stop codons and remained in frame with V and J, and all other rearrangements were classified as non-productive. CDR3 was defined according to IMGT convention as the region running from the second conserved V-encoded cysteine to the conserved J-encoded phenylalanine. In an earlier analysis of around 570 of the donors, sequences lacking an unambiguous match to a single V gene segment were excluded. In an earlier analysis of approximately 590 of the donors, a V segment was called functional when productive rearrangements were above 56.7%, and segregating when the standard deviation between donors exceeded 5%. A statistical classification framework was built for diagnosing cytomegalovirus status from the catalog of TCR beta chain sequences. V and J gene assignment, in a later analysis, came from comparing TCR nucleotide sequences with IMGT/GENE-DB human TR gene sequences. The TCRdist pipeline was used in a later analysis to assign CDR3 sequences and most-parsimonious VDJ recombination scenarios. In a later analysis, each TCR beta chain was defined by its CDR3 amino acid sequence together with its V-gene family, and reads without a unique V-gene family were excluded. As a way to deal with suspected cross-contamination and a sequencing artifact, a later analysis dropped under 600 nucleotide sequences that were highly shared and had low generation probability. In a later analysis, a clonal expansion index was calculated for each public chain from normalized within-repertoire ranks of inferred template counts. Generation probabilities in a later analysis came from a VDJ recombination model fitted to out-of-frame rearrangements, and those results were checked against IGoR. Hypergeometric tests were used in a later analysis to score TCR-TCR, TCR-HLA and TCR-CMV co-occurrence, with a repertoire-size bias correction applied to the TCR pairs. A later analysis estimated false discovery rates by permuting HLA or CMV assignments 20 times. In a later analysis, co-occurring TCRs were grouped with DBSCAN, and TCRdist sequence similarity was added when clustering was performed within HLA-allele-positive subsets. For co-occurrence clustering, repertoires with fewer than 30,000 or more than 120,000 public chains were excluded, along with roughly 5 repertoires with anomalous nucleotide sharing. What TCRdb holds here is the immuneACCESS table cut down to in-frame rearrangements. Part of the clones is not present; checked against another copy, under half of the missing clones reflect an unresolved V gene, and the others are unexplained. D and trimming were read from the DNA, whereas the V and J calls and clone size are those reported in that table. The sample records some 160,000 clones, around 81% of which are singletons. 4.5% to 6% of the sample is held by the ten biggest clonotypes.

The CDR3, from cysteine to phenylalanine, totals 14 residues. Of all the DNA, just the CDR3 is kept, 42 bases in frame from base 1. V trim: 7 bases; J trim: 4 bases; unmatched bases: 7. The germline V gene (reference sequence) provides CDR1 LNHDA and CDR2 SQIVND. As concerns this clone: There is no known antigen for this receptor. Per-base quality was not reported, and no clone a single base away is much larger than it.

Recombination joined TRBV19 with TRBJ1-1; 9 nucleotides in the junction match TRBD1. This TCR came from a man aged 40-49 years in good health and CMV-seronegative. The sequencing sample was made of PBMCs. The CDR3 reads as follows: CASKGTGRGTEAFF. The DNA reads as follows: TGTGCCAGTAAAGGGACAGGGAGAGGCACTGAAGCTTTCTTT.